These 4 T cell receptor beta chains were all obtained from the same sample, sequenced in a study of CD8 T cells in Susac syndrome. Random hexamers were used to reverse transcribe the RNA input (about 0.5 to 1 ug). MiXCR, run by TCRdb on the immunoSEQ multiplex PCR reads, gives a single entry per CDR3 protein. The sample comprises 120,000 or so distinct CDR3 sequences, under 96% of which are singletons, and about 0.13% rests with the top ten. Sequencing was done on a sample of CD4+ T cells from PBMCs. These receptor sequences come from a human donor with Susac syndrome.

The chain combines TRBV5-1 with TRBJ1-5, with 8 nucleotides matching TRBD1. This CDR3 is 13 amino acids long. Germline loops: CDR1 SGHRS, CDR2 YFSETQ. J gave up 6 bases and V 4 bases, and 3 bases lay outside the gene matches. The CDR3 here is CASSPTGVQPQHF. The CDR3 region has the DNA TGCGCCAGCAGCCCGACAGGGGTTCAGCCCCAGCATTTT.

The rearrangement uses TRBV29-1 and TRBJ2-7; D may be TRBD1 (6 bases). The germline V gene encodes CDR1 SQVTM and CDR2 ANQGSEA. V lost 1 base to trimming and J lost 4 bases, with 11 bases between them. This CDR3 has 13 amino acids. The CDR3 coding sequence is TGCAGCGTTGAAGTGCAGGGGATTTACGAGCAGTACTTC. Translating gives CSVEVQGIYEQYF.

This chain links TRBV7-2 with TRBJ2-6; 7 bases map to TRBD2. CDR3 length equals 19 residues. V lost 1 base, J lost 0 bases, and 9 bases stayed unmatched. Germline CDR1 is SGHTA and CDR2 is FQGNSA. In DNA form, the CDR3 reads TGTGCCAGCAGCTTAGTCCGCGGGAGAGCGGGCTCTGGGGCCAACGTCCTGACTTTC. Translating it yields CASSLVRGRAGSGANVLTF.

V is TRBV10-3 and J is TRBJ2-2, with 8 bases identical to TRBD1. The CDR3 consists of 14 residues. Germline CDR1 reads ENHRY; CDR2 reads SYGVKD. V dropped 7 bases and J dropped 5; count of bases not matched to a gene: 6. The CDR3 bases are TGTGCCATCACCGGACAGGGAGAGACCGGGGAGCTGTTTTTT. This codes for CAITGQGETGELFF.